This TCR beta chain is from a study of breast tumors, draining lymph nodes, adjacent tissues. The CDR3 is 12 amino acids. From germline, CDR1 is DFQATT and CDR2 SNEGSKA (reference sequence). V lost 6 bases, J lost 4 bases, and 12 bases lay in between. TCRdb re-derived calls from the multiplex PCR reads in MiXCR, one entry per CDR3 protein. The sample has 140,000 to 150,000 distinct CDR3 sequences, approximately 30% seen once. The lymph nodes were axillary draining lymph nodes from breast cancer patients. This clonotype appeared a few times. The rearrangement uses TRBV20-1 and TRBJ1-1, with unresolved D. The sequence derives from a female donor with breast cancer. Some clones in this sample may be carry-over from other donors' samples. Sequencing input: axillary lymph node tissue. The CDR3 reads CSATAGSTEAFF. CDR3 coding DNA: TGCAGTGCCACAGCGGGGAGCACTGAAGCTTTCTTT.